The text below deals with one TCR beta chain. Which antigen it targets is not known. The input lacks base qualities; no much larger clone sits a single base away. This record comes from a study of cytomegalovirus exposure and HLA in healthy donors (dated by TCRdb to the late 2010s). A note on the overall study: According to an earlier analysis of a few hundred of the donors, some 180 million T cells yielded roughly 110 million unique TCR beta sequences and approximately 300 Gb of sequence data. About 330 gigabases of sequencing data and 70 million to 95 million unique TCR sequences made up an early release that covered about 640 HLA-typed donors. The genetic ancestry cluster associated with self-reported Caucasian donors included 80% to 90% of the 300 to 400 genotyped donors. The study aimed to test whether signatures of past pathogen exposure could be identified by cataloging public T cell receptors. The study used immunosequencing to profile the T cell repertoires of approximately 650 subjects and linked those repertoires to cytomegalovirus serostatus. Along with the roughly 670-subject first cohort, a separate validation cohort of over a hundred different subjects was used. To predict cytomegalovirus infection status, the study brought together high-throughput TCR immunosequencing, statistical association of individual TCRs with disease status, and machine learning. A later analysis re-analyzed previously published TCR beta repertoires from hundreds of donors and added high-resolution HLA genotyping to study TCR occurrence patterns. Rather than using new phenotypic data, the later analysis identified candidate immune exposures from TCR beta sequences and from how often those sequences occurred across donors. An earlier analysis of a few hundred of the donors applied high-throughput TCR beta sequencing to assess whether each TCR beta V gene segment acted as functional or pseudogenic. Alongside the repertoire data, information on donor age, sex, ethnicity and CMV serostatus was compiled. Genome-wide SNP genotypes for about 60% of the roughly 670 donors were used in a later genetic analysis, which treated that subset as a discovery cohort. Every repertoire in the discovery cohort had been generated on one and the same sequencing platform. HLA typing included class I and class II loci at four-digit resolution. The number of donors typed differed by locus, with 629-630 for A, B, C, DRB1 and DQB1, around 520 for DQA1, under 610 for DPA1, and around 450 for DPB1. Roughly five DR-DQ haplotypes were handled as single units for association and clustering because linkage in the cohort was strong. Among 398 genotyped donors of the cohort, an average of about 240,000 unique TCR beta nucleotide sequences was sequenced per donor, of which 15% to 20% were non-productive.

What the work shows at the level of the full study, not this receptor alone: The cohort was sequenced for TCR beta chains only, and without alpha or paired-chain data the features that could be detected were limited. A cluster of highly shared sequence variants was judged likely to represent a technical artifact of the sequencing pipeline. In a later analysis, TCR association rates were found to vary across HLA loci, with the most associated TCRs seen for DRB1 alleles and the fewest for HLA-C alleles. While some public TCRs were present in many individuals, most TCR sequences turned up only very rarely across donors. A further reported finding was that TCR beta sequences accurately predicted the HLA-A and HLA-B alleles for most subjects in the first cohort. The earlier analysis of fewer than 750 of the donors excluded about 16 rarely observed V segments, including chromosome 9 orphons, because counts were too low. Linkage disequilibrium might explain the correlated functional status among segregating V segments, but an unknown experimental factor could not be excluded. In both the original and validation cohorts, the classifier was reported to diagnose cytomegalovirus status with high specificity and sensitivity. For the cohort, immune exposure information was limited to CMV serostatus. Broadly in line with IMGT annotations, most TCR beta V segments showed up in productive rearrangements about 87% or about 30% of the time in an earlier analysis of under 700 of the donors. A later analysis associated 16,951 TCR beta sequences with specific HLA alleles at a false discovery rate of 0.05. In vitro tests confirmed that three of the cytomegalovirus-associated TCR beta chains recognize cytomegalovirus antigens. In a later analysis, HLA-associated TCR beta chains were found to be more clonally expanded and to have lower generation probabilities than equally common non-associated chains. A later analysis reported that several top co-occurrence clusters appeared linked to parvovirus B19, influenza, CMV and Epstein-Barr virus. A later analysis found that most CMV-associated TCR beta chains appeared HLA-restricted, with HLA associations seemingly driven largely by CMV exposure. The study gave a list of 150 to 200 TCR beta chains associated with cytomegalovirus. When HLA alleles, especially DR and DQ, strongly co-occurred, TCR associations were difficult to assign to individual alleles. The presence/absence analyses assumed that sequencing depth was roughly uniform across donors, and that assumption may not be true. A later genetic analysis associated a missense DCLRE1C variant with V-gene and J-gene trimming of TCR beta chains, and an independent cohort replicated the association. Because HLA typing was unavailable for some donors at each locus, only the typed subset was used in association tests. In a later genetic analysis, fewer N-insertions in productive TCRs were reported among donors in an Asian-associated ancestry cluster than the roughly 670-donor mean. The authors suggested that the approach could potentially be generalized to other disease states and immunological phenotypes.

Receptor amplification or capture employed the immunoSEQ multiplex PCR assay. For the multiplex PCR, a mixture combining 60 forward primers for TCR Vbeta segments and 13 reverse primers for TCR Jbeta segments was used. The CDR3 region of rearranged TCR beta genes was amplified from genomic DNA with a multiplex PCR assay. The Illumina HiSeq System was used to sequence the amplified TCR beta libraries as 87-base-pair reads. Turning to the authors' computational methods: A later analysis counted about 80 million unique TCR beta chains across the 700 or so repertoires, and 10 million to 11 million of these chains were shared by at least two donors. A nearest-neighbor algorithm error-corrected the raw reads and collapsed the reads into unique sequences, merging closely related sequences to remove PCR and sequencing errors. V, D and J gene segments were assigned by aligning CDR3 sequences to IMGT reference sequences. Each retained sequence needed at least a six-nucleotide match to both a V gene segment and a J gene segment. A rearrangement was called productive if the CDR3 had no stop codons and remained in frame with V and J, and every other rearrangement was called non-productive. Following IMGT convention, CDR3 was defined as the stretch from the second conserved V-encoded cysteine up to the conserved J-encoded phenylalanine. The earlier analysis of 500 to 650 of the donors excluded any sequence lacking an unambiguous match to a single V gene segment. An earlier analysis of a few hundred of the donors classified V segments as functional when productive rearrangements were above 56.7% and as segregating when the standard deviation between donors was above 5%. To diagnose cytomegalovirus status from the catalog of TCR beta chain sequences, a statistical classification framework was built. In a later analysis, TCR nucleotide sequences were compared against IMGT/GENE-DB human TR gene sequences so that V and J genes could be assigned. In a later analysis, CDR3 sequences and most-parsimonious VDJ recombination scenarios were assigned using the TCRdist pipeline. In a later analysis, every TCR beta chain was defined by the combination of its CDR3 amino acid sequence and its V-gene family, and reads without a unique V-gene family were dropped. A later analysis removed 550 to 650 highly shared, low-generation-probability nucleotide sequences to deal with suspected cross-contamination and a sequencing artifact. A later analysis calculated a clonal expansion index for each public chain from normalized within-repertoire ranks of inferred template counts. A later analysis computed generation probabilities with a VDJ recombination model fitted to out-of-frame rearrangements, and checked the results against IGoR. A later analysis scored TCR-TCR, TCR-HLA and TCR-CMV co-occurrence with hypergeometric tests, applying a repertoire-size bias correction to TCR pairs. A later analysis estimated false discovery rates by permuting HLA or CMV assignments 20 times. In a later analysis, co-occurring TCRs were grouped with DBSCAN, and TCRdist sequence similarity was added when clustering was performed within HLA-allele-positive subsets. For co-occurrence clustering, repertoires with fewer than 30,000 or more than 120,000 public chains were excluded, along with 5 or 6 repertoires with anomalous nucleotide sharing. Drawn from immuneACCESS, this table holds only the in-frame rearrangements with V and J called that TCRdb kept. Clones are partly lost; checked studies trace under half to an unresolved V gene and leave the rest unexplained. V and J calls and clone size are as listed in that table; D and trimming were resolved from the DNA. This sample is represented by roughly 97,000 clones; over 65% of them were singletons. The ten top clones hold roughly 1.8% of the sample.

The cohort was made up of about 610 healthy bone marrow donors. All cohort members were sampled while nominally healthy, although unrecorded immune exposures were likely present. The donor was CMV seronegative and belonged to the group of approximately 320 seronegative cohort members. Each donor provided a peripheral blood sample, and peripheral blood mononuclear cells were used for TCR beta sequencing. Genomic DNA was extracted from the blood cell samples with the Qiagen DNeasy Blood Extraction Kit. This clonotype originated in a woman between 35 and 50 years old in good health and CMV-seronegative. The sequenced material came from PBMCs.

The sequenced DNA: TGTGCCAGCAGTGCTCCGGGACTAGCGGGATTCCAGTACCAAGAGACCCAGTACTTC. It translates as CASSAPGLAGFQYQETQYF. The chain links TRBV28 with TRBJ2-5, and 13 junctional nucleotides match TRBD2. The CDR3, cysteine through phenylalanine, is 19 amino acids long. Just CDR3 DNA is preserved here, 57 bases in frame from base 1. From a lookup of the germline V gene, CDR1 and CDR2 are MDHEN and SYDVKM. After removal of 5 bases from V and 0 bases from J, the junction retains 12 bases not matched to a gene.